Described below is a single T cell receptor (beta chain) sequence and its context. Its antigen is undetermined. This entry comes from a study of shared clonotypes between healthy human individuals. The study, taken as a whole, reports: Incomplete sequencing of sorted subsets was indicated by rarefaction despite large depth. When naive CD4 clonotypes were compared across several donors, about 5% were shared.

The assay used deep level. As handled by the study authors: ImmunoSEQ output held junction-only sequences without quality scores, so filtering differed. The assay was immunoSEQ multiplex PCR, and TCRdb's table has in-frame clones only and misses some. That table furnishes V, J and clone size, whereas the DNA furnished D and trimming. The table records hundreds of thousands of clones, about 97% of them present only once. The CDR3 runs to 16 residues. The V and J ends lost 1 base and 2 bases respectively, with 12 bases between them. Germline V lookup: CDR1 MNHEY, CDR2 SMNVEV (reference sequence). Naive CD8 cells were CD45RO-negative, positively selected for CCR7, excluding terminally differentiated effector memory CD45RA+ cells.

The source is a man aged 30 to 39 in good health. The V call is TRBV27, the J call TRBJ1-5; D may be TRBD1 (6 bases). Sequenced: naive CD8+ T cells sorted from blood. Here the CDR3 reads CASSLFGGRGNQPQHF. The CDR3 nucleotides are TGTGCCAGCAGTTTATTCGGGGGGCGCGGCAATCAGCCCCAGCATTTT.